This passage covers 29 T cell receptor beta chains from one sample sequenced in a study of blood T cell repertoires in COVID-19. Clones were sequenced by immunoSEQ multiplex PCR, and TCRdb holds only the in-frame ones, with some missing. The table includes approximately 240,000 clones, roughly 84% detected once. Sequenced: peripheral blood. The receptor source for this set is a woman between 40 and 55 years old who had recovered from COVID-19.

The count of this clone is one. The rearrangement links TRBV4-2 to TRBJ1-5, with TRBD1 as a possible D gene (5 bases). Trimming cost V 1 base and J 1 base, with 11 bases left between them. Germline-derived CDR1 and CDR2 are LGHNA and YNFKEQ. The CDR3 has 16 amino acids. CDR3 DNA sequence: TGTGCCAGCAGCCAAGCAGACAGAATGAGCAATCAGCCCCAGCATTTT. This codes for CASSQADRMSNQPQHF.

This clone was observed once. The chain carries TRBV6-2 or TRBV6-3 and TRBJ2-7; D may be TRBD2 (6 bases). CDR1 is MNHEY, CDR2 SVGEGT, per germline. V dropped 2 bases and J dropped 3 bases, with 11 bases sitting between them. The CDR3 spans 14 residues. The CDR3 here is CASSYPGGVYEQYF. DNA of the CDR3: TGTGCCAGCAGTTACCCCGGAGGGGTCTACGAGCAGTACTTC.

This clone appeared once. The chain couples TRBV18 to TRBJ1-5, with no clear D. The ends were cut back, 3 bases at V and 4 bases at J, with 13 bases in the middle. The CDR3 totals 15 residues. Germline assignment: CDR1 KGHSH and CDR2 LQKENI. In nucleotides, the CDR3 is TGTGCCAGCTCACCTGCGGTGGGAGTTAATCAGCCCCAGCATTTT. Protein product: CASSPAVGVNQPQHF. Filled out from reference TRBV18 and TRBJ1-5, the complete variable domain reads NAGVMQNPRHLVRRRGQEARLRCSPMKGHSHVYWYRQLPEEGLKFMVYLQKENIIDESGMPKERFSAEFPKEGPSILRIQQVVRGDSAAYFCASSPAVGVNQPQHFGDGTRLSIL.

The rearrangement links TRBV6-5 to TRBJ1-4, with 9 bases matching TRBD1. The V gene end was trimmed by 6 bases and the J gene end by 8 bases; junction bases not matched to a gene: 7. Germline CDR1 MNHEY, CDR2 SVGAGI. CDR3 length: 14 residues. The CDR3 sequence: CASSPGQGGEKLFF. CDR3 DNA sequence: TGTGCCAGCAGCCCGGGACAGGGAGGCGAAAAACTGTTTTTT.

CDR3 nucleotides: TGTGCCAGCAGTTCCGGGAACAACTACAATGAGCAGTTCTTC. Translating gives CASSSGNNYNEQFF. The chain recombines TRBV2 with TRBJ2-1; possibly TRBD2 for D (5 bases). V was clipped by 5 bases and J by 3 bases, with 11 bases between them. Germline lookup yields CDR1 SNHLY and CDR2 FYNNEI. The CDR3 spans 14 residues.

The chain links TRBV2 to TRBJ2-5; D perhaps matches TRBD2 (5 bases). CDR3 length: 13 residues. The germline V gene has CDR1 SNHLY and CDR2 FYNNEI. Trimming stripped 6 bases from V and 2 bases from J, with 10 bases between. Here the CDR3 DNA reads TGTGCCAGCAGGGAGGAACGACAAGAGACCCAGTACTTC. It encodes CASREERQETQYF.

CDR3 protein: CASSLTSQGKGYTF. CDR3 DNA: TGTGCCAGCAGTTTGACTAGCCAGGGGAAAGGCTACACCTTC. The V and J genes are TRBV28 and TRBJ1-2; possible D gene TRBD1, 6 bases. Trimming took off 3 bases at V and 8 bases at J, with 16 bases between the two ends. Germline V lookup: CDR1 MDHEN, CDR2 SYDVKM. The CDR3 covers 14 residues.

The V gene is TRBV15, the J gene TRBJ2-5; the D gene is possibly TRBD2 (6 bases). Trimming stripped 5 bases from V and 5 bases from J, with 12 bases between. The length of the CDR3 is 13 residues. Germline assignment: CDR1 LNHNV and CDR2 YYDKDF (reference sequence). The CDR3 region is CATSPGVVETQYF. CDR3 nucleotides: TGTGCCACCAGCCCGGGGGTGGTTGAGACCCAGTACTTC.

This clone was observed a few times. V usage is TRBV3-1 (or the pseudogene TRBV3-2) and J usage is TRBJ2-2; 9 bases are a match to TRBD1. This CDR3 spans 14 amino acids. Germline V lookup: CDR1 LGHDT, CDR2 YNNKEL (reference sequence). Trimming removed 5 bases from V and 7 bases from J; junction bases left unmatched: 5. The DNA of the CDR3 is TGTGCCAGCAGCAGGACAGGGGACGGCGGGGAGCTGTTTTTT. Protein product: CASSRTGDGGELFF.

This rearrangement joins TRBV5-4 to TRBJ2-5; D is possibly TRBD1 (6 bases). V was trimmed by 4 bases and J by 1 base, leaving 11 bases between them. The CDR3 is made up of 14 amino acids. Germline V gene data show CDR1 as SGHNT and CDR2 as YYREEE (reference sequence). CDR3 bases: TGTGCCAGCAGCCCTTGGGACACCCAAGAGACCCAGTACTTC. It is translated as CASSPWDTQETQYF. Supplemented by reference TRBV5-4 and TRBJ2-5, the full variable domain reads ETGVTQSPTHLIKTRGQQVTLRCSSQSGHNTVSWYQQALGQGPQFIFQYYREEENGRGNFPPRFSGLQFPNYSSELNVNALELDDSALYLCASSPWDTQETQYFGPGTRLLVL.

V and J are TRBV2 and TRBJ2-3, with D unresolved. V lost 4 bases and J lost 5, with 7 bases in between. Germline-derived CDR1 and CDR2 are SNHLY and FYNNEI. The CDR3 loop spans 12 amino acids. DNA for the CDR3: TGTGCCAGCAGTGCGGTGCGAGATACGCAGTATTTT. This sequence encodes CASSAVRDTQYF. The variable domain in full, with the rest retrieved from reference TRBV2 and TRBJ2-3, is EPEVTQTPSHQVTQMGQEVILRCVPISNHLYFYWYRQILGQKVEFLVSFYNNEISEKSEIFDDQFSVERPDGSNFTLKIRSTKLEDSAMYFCASSAVRDTQYFGPGTRLTVL.

In DNA form, the CDR3 reads TGTGCCAGTACTCGGGGGGCAGATACGCAGTATTTT. Its protein product is CASTRGADTQYF. This chain connects TRBV19 to TRBJ2-3, with 7 bases fitting TRBD2. V was pared by 7 bases and J by 4 bases, with 2 bases of the junction left unmatched. The CDR3 length is 12 residues. The germline CDR1 and CDR2 sequences are LNHDA and SQIVND (reference sequence).

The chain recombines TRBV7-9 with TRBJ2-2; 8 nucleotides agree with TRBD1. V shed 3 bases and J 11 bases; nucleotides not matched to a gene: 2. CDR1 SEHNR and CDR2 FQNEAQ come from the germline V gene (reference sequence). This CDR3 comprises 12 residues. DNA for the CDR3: TGTGCCAGCAGCTTTGACAGGGGAGAGCTGTTTTTT. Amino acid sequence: CASSFDRGELFF.

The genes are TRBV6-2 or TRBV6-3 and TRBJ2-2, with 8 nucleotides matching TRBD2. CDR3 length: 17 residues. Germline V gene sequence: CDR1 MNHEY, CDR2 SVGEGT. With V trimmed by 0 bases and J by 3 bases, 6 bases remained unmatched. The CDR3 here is CASSYSDTGGDTGELFF. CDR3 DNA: TGTGCCAGCAGTTACTCGGATACGGGGGGGGACACCGGGGAGCTGTTTTTT.

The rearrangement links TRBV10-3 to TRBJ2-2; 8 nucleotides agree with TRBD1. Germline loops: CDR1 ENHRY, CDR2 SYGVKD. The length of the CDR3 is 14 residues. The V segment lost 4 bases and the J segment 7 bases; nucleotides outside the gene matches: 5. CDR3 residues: CAISGQGTGGELFF. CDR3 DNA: TGTGCCATCAGTGGACAGGGGACTGGCGGGGAGCTGTTTTTT.

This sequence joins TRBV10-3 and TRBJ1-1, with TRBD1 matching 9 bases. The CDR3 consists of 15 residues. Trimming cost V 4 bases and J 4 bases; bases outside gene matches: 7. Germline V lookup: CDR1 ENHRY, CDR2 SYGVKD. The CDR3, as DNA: TGTGCCATCAGTGCGGGACAGGGAGGGTTCACTGAAGCTTTCTTT. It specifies CAISAGQGGFTEAFF.

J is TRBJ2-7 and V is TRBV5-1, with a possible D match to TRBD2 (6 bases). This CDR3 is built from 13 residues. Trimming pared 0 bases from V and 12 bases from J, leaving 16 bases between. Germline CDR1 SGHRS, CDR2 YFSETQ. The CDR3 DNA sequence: TGCGCCAGCAGCTTGGATTTCACGGGGGTTGGGTACTTC. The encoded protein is CASSLDFTGVGYF.

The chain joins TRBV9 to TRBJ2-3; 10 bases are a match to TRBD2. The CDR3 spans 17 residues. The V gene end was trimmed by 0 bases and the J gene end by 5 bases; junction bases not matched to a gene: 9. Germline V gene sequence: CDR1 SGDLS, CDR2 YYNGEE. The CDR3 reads CASSVDWSGGAGDTQYF. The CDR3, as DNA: TGTGCCAGCAGCGTAGATTGGAGCGGGGGGGCCGGAGATACGCAGTATTTT.

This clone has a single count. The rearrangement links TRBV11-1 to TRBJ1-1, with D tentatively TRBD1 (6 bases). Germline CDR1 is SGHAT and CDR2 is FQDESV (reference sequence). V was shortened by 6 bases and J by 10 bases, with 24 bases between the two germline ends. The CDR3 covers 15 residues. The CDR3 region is CASSQQGFDHERAFF. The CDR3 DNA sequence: TGTGCCAGCAGTCAACAGGGTTTTGACCATGAGAGAGCTTTCTTT. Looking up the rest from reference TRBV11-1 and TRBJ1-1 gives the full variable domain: EAEVAQSPRYKITEKSQAVAFWCDPISGHATLYWYRQILGQGPELLVQFQDESVVDDSQLPKDRFSAERLKGVDSTLKIQPAELGDSAMYLCASSQQGFDHERAFFGQGTRLTVV.

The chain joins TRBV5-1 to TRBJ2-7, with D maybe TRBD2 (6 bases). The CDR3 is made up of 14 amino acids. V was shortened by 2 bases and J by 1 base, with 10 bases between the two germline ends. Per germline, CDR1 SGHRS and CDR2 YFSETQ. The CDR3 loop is CASSFGGASYEQYF. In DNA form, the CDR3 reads TGCGCCAGCAGCTTTGGAGGGGCGTCCTACGAGCAGTACTTC.

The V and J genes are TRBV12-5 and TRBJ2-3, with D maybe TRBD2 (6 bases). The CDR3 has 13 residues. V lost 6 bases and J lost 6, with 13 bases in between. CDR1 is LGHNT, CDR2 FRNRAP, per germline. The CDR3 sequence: CASGPGDQDTQYF. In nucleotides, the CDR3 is TGTGCTAGTGGCCCGGGGGACCAGGATACGCAGTATTTT.

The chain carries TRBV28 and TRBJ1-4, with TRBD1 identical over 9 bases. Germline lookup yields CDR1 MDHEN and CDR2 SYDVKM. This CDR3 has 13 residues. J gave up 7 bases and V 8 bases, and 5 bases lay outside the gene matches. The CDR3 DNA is TGTGCCAGCGGTACAGGGGGCGGTGAAAAACTGTTTTTT. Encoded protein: CASGTGGGEKLFF.

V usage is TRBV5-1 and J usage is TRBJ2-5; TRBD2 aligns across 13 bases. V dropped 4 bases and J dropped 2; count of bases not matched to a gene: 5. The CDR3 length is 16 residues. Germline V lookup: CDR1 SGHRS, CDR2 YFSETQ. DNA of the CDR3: TGCGCCAGCAGCGCGACTAGCGGGGGGCCACAAGAGACCCAGTACTTC. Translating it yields CASSATSGGPQETQYF.

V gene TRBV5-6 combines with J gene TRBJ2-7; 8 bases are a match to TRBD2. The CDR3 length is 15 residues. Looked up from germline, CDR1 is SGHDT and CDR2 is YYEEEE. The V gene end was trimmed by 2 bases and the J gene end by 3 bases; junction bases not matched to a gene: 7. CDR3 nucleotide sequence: TGTGCCAGCAGCTTCGGACTAGCAGGAGGCTACGAGCAGTACTTC. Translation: CASSFGLAGGYEQYF. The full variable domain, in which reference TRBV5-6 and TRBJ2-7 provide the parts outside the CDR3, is DAGVTQSPTHLIKTRGQQVTLRCSPKSGHDTVSWYQQALGQGPQFIFQYYEEEERQRGNFPDRFSGHQFPNYSSELNVNALLLGDSALYLCASSFGLAGGYEQYFGPGTRLTVT.

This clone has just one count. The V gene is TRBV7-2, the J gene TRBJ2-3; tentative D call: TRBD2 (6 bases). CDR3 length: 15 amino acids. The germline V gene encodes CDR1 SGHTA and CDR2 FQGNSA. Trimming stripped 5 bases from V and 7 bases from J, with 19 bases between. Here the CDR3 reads CASSPTRGIQNTQYF. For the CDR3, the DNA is TGTGCCAGCAGCCCGACCCGGGGGATTCAAAATACGCAGTATTTT.

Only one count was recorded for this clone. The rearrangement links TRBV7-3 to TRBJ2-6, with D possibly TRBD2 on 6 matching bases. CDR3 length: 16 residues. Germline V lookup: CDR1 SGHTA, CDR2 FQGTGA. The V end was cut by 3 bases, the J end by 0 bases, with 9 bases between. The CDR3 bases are TGTGCCAGCAGCTTCCAGGGACTCTCTGGGGCCAACGTCCTGACTTTC. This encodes CASSFQGLSGANVLTF.

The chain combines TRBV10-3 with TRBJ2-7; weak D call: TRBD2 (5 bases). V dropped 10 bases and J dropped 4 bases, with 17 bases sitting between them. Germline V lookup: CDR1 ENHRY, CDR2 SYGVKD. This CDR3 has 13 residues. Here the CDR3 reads CATCPSQPYEQYF. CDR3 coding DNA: TGTGCCACTTGTCCTAGCCAACCTTACGAGCAGTACTTC.

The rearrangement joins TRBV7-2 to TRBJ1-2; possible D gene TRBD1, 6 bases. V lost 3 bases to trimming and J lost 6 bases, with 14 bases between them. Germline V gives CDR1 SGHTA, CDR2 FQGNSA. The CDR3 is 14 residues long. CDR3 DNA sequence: TGTGCCAGCAGCTTGGACAGTAATCAGGATGGCTACACCTTC. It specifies CASSLDSNQDGYTF.

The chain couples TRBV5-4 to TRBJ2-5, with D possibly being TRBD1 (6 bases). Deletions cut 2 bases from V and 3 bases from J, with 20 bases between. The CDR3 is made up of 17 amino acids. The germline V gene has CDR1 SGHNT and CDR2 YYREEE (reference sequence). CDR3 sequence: CASSFPMHRAREETQYF. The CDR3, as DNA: TGTGCCAGCAGCTTCCCGATGCACAGGGCTAGGGAAGAGACCCAGTACTTC. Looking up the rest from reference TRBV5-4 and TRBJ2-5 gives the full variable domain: ETGVTQSPTHLIKTRGQQVTLRCSSQSGHNTVSWYQQALGQGPQFIFQYYREEENGRGNFPPRFSGLQFPNYSSELNVNALELDDSALYLCASSFPMHRAREETQYFGPGTRLLVL.